The T cell receptor beta chain under discussion was sequenced for a study of blood T cell repertoires in COVID-19. The assay was immunoSEQ multiplex PCR, and TCRdb's table has in-frame clones only and misses some. The data hold about 100,000 clones, with approximately 80% observed a single time. V dropped 5 bases and J dropped 3 bases, with 5 bases sitting between them. The CDR3 runs 12 residues. Per the germline V gene, CDR1 is SEHNR and CDR2 is FQNEAQ (reference sequence). Sequenced: peripheral blood. The TCR comes from a man in his 60s with acute or convalescent COVID-19. The rearrangement joins TRBV7-9 to TRBJ1-5, with no clear D. The CDR3 DNA is TGTGCCAGCAGCCGCGACAATCAGCCCCAGCATTTT. Translation gives CASSRDNQPQHF.